This TCR beta chain was found in a study of T-cell memory formation after mild COVID-19. TCRdb re-called the 5' RACE reads with MiXCR, one entry per CDR3 protein. Among 240,000 or so distinct CDR3 sequences listed, 8% to 9.5% were seen once. The receptor was isolated from a man between 18 and 29 years old who had mild COVID-19 (a few samples of this study predate the infection). Cell type and time point are not known. Sequenced: PBMCs or a T cell subset sorted from them (not recorded which).

The CDR3 region has the DNA TGTGCCAGCAGTTTCGGGCGGGGGGGCTGGTACGAGCAGTACTTC. Encoded protein: CASSFGRGGWYEQYF. V usage is TRBV12-3 or TRBV12-4 and J usage is TRBJ2-7; TRBD2 agrees at 9 bases. The J segment lost 4 bases and the V segment lost 3 bases, leaving 7 bases of the junction unmatched. This CDR3 has 15 amino acids.